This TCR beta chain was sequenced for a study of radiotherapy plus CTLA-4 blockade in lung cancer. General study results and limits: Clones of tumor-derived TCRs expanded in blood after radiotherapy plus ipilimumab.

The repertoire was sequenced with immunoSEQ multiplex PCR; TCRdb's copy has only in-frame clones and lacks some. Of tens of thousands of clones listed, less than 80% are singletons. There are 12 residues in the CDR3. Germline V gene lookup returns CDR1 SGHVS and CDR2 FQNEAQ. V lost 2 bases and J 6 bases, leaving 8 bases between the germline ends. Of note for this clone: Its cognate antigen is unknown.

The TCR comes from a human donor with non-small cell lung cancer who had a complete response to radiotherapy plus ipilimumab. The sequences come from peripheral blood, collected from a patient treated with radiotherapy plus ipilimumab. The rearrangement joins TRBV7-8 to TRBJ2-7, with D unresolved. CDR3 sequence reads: CASSLHLGEQYV. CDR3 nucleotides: TGTGCCAGCAGCTTACACCTAGGCGAGCAGTACGTC.